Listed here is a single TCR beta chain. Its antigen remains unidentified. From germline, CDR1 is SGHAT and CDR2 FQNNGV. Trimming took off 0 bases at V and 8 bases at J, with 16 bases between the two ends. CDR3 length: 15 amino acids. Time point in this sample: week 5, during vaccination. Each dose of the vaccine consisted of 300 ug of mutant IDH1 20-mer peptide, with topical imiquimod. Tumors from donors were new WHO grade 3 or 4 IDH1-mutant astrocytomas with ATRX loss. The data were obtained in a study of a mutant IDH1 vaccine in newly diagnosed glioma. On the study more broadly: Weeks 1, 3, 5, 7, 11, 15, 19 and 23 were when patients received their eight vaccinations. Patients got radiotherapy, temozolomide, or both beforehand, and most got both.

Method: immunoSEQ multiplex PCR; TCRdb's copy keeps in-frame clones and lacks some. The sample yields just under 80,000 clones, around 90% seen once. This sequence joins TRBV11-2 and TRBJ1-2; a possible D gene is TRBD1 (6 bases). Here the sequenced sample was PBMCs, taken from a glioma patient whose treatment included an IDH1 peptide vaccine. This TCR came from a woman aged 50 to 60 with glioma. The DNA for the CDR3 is TGTGCCAGCAGCTTAGATCCCCGGCAGGGGAACGGCTACACCTTC. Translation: CASSLDPRQGNGYTF.